This T cell receptor beta chain was recorded in a study of blood T cell repertoires in COVID-19. TCRdb keeps only in-frame clones here, not all; method: immunoSEQ multiplex PCR. This sample has 98,000 or so clones, with approximately 88% found just once. With 6 bases removed from V and 6 bases from J, the gap between germline ends came to 11 bases. The CDR3 covers 13 residues. CDR1 is MNHNY and CDR2 is SVGAGI in the germline V gene (reference sequence). What was sequenced was peripheral blood. This chain links TRBV6-6 with TRBJ2-2, with D perhaps matching TRBD2 (6 bases). The sequence came from a human donor in a cohort sampled during active COVID-19. The CDR3 here is CASSSSGAGELFF. The CDR3, as DNA: TGTGCCAGCAGCTCTTCGGGGGCCGGGGAGCTGTTTTTT.